This TCR beta chain was profiled in a study of T-cell memory formation after mild COVID-19. Overall study context: TCR clusters were largely donor specific. Study-wide results and limits: Memory cells collected pre-infection included some clones that later responded, suggesting cross-reactive memory joined. A second wave expanding day 15 to 37 was CD4+-biased; contracting clones were balanced.

As to this clonotype: What it binds is unknown.

5'RACE with constant-segment primers yielded barcoded, UMI-tagged TCR alpha and TCR beta cDNA libraries. TCRdb itself ran the 5' RACE reads through MiXCR, one entry per CDR3 protein. The sample comprises approximately 340,000 distinct CDR3 sequences, 13% of which are singletons, and 20% to 25% rests with the top ten. Germline V CDR1 and CDR2: SGHRS, YFSETQ. Trimming stripped 4 bases from V and 5 bases from J, with 18 bases between. This CDR3 contains 16 residues. The chain couples TRBV5-1 to TRBJ2-2; TRBD2 might be the D (6 bases). The receptor comes from a man younger than 35 who had mild COVID-19 (a few samples of this study predate the infection). Cell type and time point are not known. Sequences were obtained from PBMCs or a T cell subset sorted from them (not recorded which). The DNA of the CDR3 is TGCGCCAGCAGCCCCACGCGCGGGGCTTCGACCGGGGAGCTGTTTTTT. Translating gives CASSPTRGASTGELFF. Looking up the rest from reference TRBV5-1 and TRBJ2-2 gives the full variable domain: KAGVTQTPRYLIKTRGQQVTLSCSPISGHRSVSWYQQTPGQGLQFLFEYFSETQRNKGNFPGRFSGRQFSNSRSEMNVSTLELGDSALYLCASSPTRGASTGELFFGEGSRLTVL.